What follows is one T cell receptor beta chain and its context. MiXCR, run by TCRdb on the RACE reads, gives a single entry per CDR3 protein. The data show 210,000 or so distinct CDR3 sequences, with around 25% seen just once and 2.5% held by the top ten. The V gene end was trimmed by 5 bases and the J gene end by 4 bases; junction bases not matched to a gene: 14. This CDR3 has 17 residues. Germline-derived CDR1 and CDR2 are DFQATT and SNEGSKA (reference sequence). Time point specified: patch test 3, about 24 weeks after DPC sensitization. Treatment meaning: therapeutic diphenylcyclopropenone sensitization with weekly scalp DPC. Ahead of each patch test application, blood was drawn. The data stem from a study of human T cells and chemical hapten exposure. Background on the study: Readings were taken at 6 days from patch tests that had applied 0.01% DPC to the upper back. Small pooled library volume differences mainly caused per-sample TCR yield variation.

Sample: whole blood, taken in connection with sensitization to the hapten diphenylcyclopropenone (DPC). The TCR comes from a woman between 35 and 50 years old with alopecia areata. Some clones in this sample may be carry-over from other donors' samples. The chain carries TRBV20-1 and TRBJ2-1; 10 bases align to TRBD2. The chain's CDR3 is CSAGRVASGSPYNEQFF. CDR3 nucleotides: TGCAGTGCTGGCCGCGTTGCTAGCGGGAGCCCTTACAATGAGCAGTTCTTC.